The rows below give T cell receptor beta chains drawn from one sample of a study of blood T cell repertoires in COVID-19. Here immunoSEQ multiplex PCR was the method, and the copy in TCRdb shows in-frame clones only, minus some. The sample contains 90,000 to 150,000 clones, about 85% of which appear only once. The sample comprised peripheral blood. These TCRs come from a man older than 75 with acute or convalescent COVID-19. The CDR3 runs from the conserved cysteine through the conserved F or W. Fields, in order: J gene, V gene, D gene, clone size, CDR3 DNA, CDR3 protein. D genes are given only for firm matches. Size is omitted from some rows. Given values are once, few, many or a class for expanded clones.

>TRBJ1-4|TRBV6-1|NA|NA
TGTGCCAGCAGTGAAGCCAGCGGCAGCTCCAATGAAAAACTGTTTTTT
CASSEASGSSNEKLFF
>TRBJ1-3|TRBV4-2|TRBD1|NA
TGTGCCAGCAGCCAAATGGGACAGGGAATAAGGAACACCATATATTTT
CASSQMGQGIRNTIYF
>TRBJ2-7|TRBV6-5|NA|NA
TGTGCCAGCATTTCGCCGGGACAAACCTACGAGCAGTACTTC
CASISPGQTYEQYF
>TRBJ1-1|TRBV3-1/TRBV3-2|NA|NA
TGTGCCAGCAGCCAAGATTGGGGGCTGGGGACTGAAGCTTTCTTT
CASSQDWGLGTEAFF
>TRBJ1-2|TRBV3-1/TRBV3-2|NA|few
TGTGCCAGCAGCCAAGAATTGGGCAGGGAGGTACGCTATGGCTACACCTTC
CASSQELGREVRYGYTF
>TRBJ2-6|TRBV3-1/TRBV3-2|NA|NA
TGTGCCAGCACCTCAGGGGTTTCCGGGGCCAACGTCCTGACTTTC
CASTSGVSGANVLTF
>TRBJ1-2|TRBV5-6|TRBD1|few
TGTGCCAGCAGCTTAGGCGGACAGGGGAACTATGGCTACACCTTC
CASSLGGQGNYGYTF
>TRBJ2-2|TRBV11-3|TRBD1|NA
TGTGCCAGCAGCCCGGGACAGGGGAACACCGGGGAGCTGTTTTTT
CASSPGQGNTGELFF
>TRBJ2-1|TRBV19|TRBD2|NA
TGTGCCAGTAGTATCCGGGACTACCAGAATTACAATGAGCAGTTCTTC
CASSIRDYQNYNEQFF
>TRBJ1-4|TRBV11-2|NA|NA
TGTGCCAGCAGCCTACAGATTTCTAATGAAAAACTGTTTTTT
CASSLQISNEKLFF
>TRBJ1-1|TRBV12-5|NA|NA
TGTGCTGGATACAGGGAGTTGGGCACTGAAGCTTTCTTT
CAGYRELGTEAFF
>TRBJ1-1|TRBV5-8|TRBD1|NA
TGTGCCAGCAGCTCAGGACAGGGAGAGGTGACTGAAGCTTTCTTT
CASSSGQGEVTEAFF
>TRBJ2-1|TRBV18|NA|NA
TGTGCCAGCTCCCGCGACAATGAGCAGTTCTTC
CASSRDNEQFF